The present T cell receptor (beta chain) was sequenced within a study of cytomegalovirus exposure and HLA in healthy donors. Method: immunoSEQ multiplex PCR; TCRdb's copy keeps in-frame clones and lacks some. Found here are around 150,000 clones, approximately 86% of them singletons; the top ten hold around 2.1%. With V trimmed by 1 base and J by 2 bases, 6 bases remained unmatched. Germline loops: CDR1 LGHNT, CDR2 FRNRAP. This CDR3 has 16 amino acids. V usage is TRBV12-5 and J usage is TRBJ2-3; 7 bases map to TRBD2. The receptor was derived from a young woman in good health and CMV-seronegative. Sequencing input: PBMCs. CDR3 nucleotide sequence: TGTGCTAGTGGTTTGGGCCGCGGGAGTAACACAGATACGCAGTATTTT. As protein: CASGLGRGSNTDTQYF. The full variable domain, its missing parts supplied by reference TRBV12-5 and TRBJ2-3, is DARVTQTPRHKVTEMGQEVTMRCQPILGHNTVFWYRQTMMQGLELLAYFRNRAPLDDSGMPKDRFSAEMPDATLATLKIQPSEPRDSAVYFCASGLGRGSNTDTQYFGPGTRLTVL.